The next 16 T cell receptor beta chains were all read from a single sample in a study of beta chain features in type 1 diabetes. Findings and limits, study-wide: Type 1 diabetes patients had TCRB CDR3s that were shorter (moderately but significantly so) in all four CD4+ subsets.

Their antigens are not known. Investigators reverse transcribed all isolated RNA, so they sequenced expressed TCRB transcripts. Only in-frame clones appear in the TCRdb table, and some are missing; sequencing was by immunoSEQ multiplex PCR. Here the sample spans 600,000 to 700,000 clones, around an eighth being singletons. Sequenced sample: naive CD4+ T cells from blood. These receptors all stem from a man between 18 and 29 years old with type 1 diabetes.

The chain is built from TRBV27 and TRBJ1-2; possibly TRBD1 for D (6 bases). Germline lookup yields CDR1 MNHEY and CDR2 SMNVEV (reference sequence). Trimming shortened V by 10 bases and J by 1 base, and 16 bases separated the two germline ends. This CDR3 spans 14 amino acids. CDR3 DNA sequence: TGTGCCACCACCCCCTTACAGGGTAACTATGGCTACACCTTC. This sequence encodes CATTPLQGNYGYTF.

This clone was recorded a few times. V and J are TRBV28 and TRBJ2-1, with 8 bases lining up with TRBD1. Germline CDR1 is MDHEN and CDR2 is SYDVKM. There are 15 residues in the CDR3. The V and J ends lost 8 bases and 2 bases, in that order; junction bases with no gene match: 8. DNA of the CDR3: TGTGCCAGCGTCTCCGGGACAGGCACCTACAATGAGCAGTTCTTC. Translation gives CASVSGTGTYNEQFF.

The V call is TRBV6-6, the J call TRBJ1-5; a possible D gene is TRBD1 (6 bases). V lost 2 bases, J lost 4 bases, and 9 bases lay in between. This CDR3 contains 14 residues. Germline assignment: CDR1 MNHNY and CDR2 SVGAGI (reference sequence). This CDR3 reads CASSYGDINQPQHF. Here the CDR3 DNA reads TGTGCCAGCAGTTACGGGGACATAAATCAGCCCCAGCATTTT.

The gene calls are TRBV7-2 and TRBJ1-3; D gene uncertain. The ends were cut back, 5 bases at V and 5 bases at J, with 7 bases in the middle. Germline CDR1 SGHTA, CDR2 FQGNSA. This CDR3 region has 12 residues. DNA for the CDR3: TGTGCCAGCAGCATACTCAGAAACACCATATATTTT. Translated, it gives CASSILRNTIYF.

This clone was seen only a few times. The CDR3 protein is CASTEITGGDEKLFF. CDR3 nucleotides: TGTGCCAGCACGGAGATAACAGGGGGAGACGAAAAACTGTTTTTT. The chain carries TRBV2 and TRBJ1-4, with 8 bases that match TRBD1. After removal of 7 bases from V and 8 bases from J, the junction contained 12 bases not matched to a gene. The CDR3 sequence is 15 residues long. Germline values: CDR1 SNHLY, CDR2 FYNNEI.

The CDR3 loop reads CSGLKTSTQYF. The CDR3 nucleotides are TGCAGTGGGCTAAAAACCAGTACGCAGTATTTT. The V gene is TRBV20-1, the J gene TRBJ2-3, with unresolved D. V lost 7 bases and J lost 8, with 13 bases in between. Germline V gene data show CDR1 as DFQATT and CDR2 as SNEGSKA (reference sequence). CDR3 length equals 11 residues.

This clone was seen repeatedly, ten times or more. For the CDR3, the DNA is TGTGCCAACCAGGTGGCCGGGGCCAACGTCCTGACTTTC. It is translated as CANQVAGANVLTF. The chain joins TRBV21-1 to TRBJ2-6; no check of the table's D call, TRBD1, against the DNA was made. TRBV21-1 is a documented pseudogene. The CDR3 has 13 residues.

This clone was detected only a few times. The chain couples TRBV30 to TRBJ2-5, with a tentative D call TRBD1 (5 bases). The CDR3 is 13 amino acids. V was shortened by 5 bases and J by 5 bases, with 15 bases between the two germline ends. The germline gives CDR1 GTSNPN, CDR2 SVGIG (reference sequence). This CDR3 reads CAWQTQGMETQYF. DNA for the CDR3: TGTGCCTGGCAGACTCAGGGTATGGAGACCCAGTACTTC. Full variable domain (outside the CDR3, taken from reference TRBV30 and TRBJ2-5): SQTIHQWPATLVQPVGSPLSLECTVEGTSNPNLYWYRQAAGRGLQLLFYSVGIGQISSEVPQNLSASRPQDRQFILSSKKLLLSDSGFYLCAWQTQGMETQYFGPGTRLLVL.

The rearrangement uses TRBV19 and TRBJ1-2, with TRBD1 matching over 7 bases. This CDR3 has 15 amino acids. The germline CDR1 and CDR2 sequences are LNHDA and SQIVND (reference sequence). The V segment lost 5 bases and the J segment 8 bases; nucleotides outside the gene matches: 14. CDR3 residues: CASSVLRDSLLGYTF. Written as DNA, the CDR3 is TGTGCCAGTAGTGTTCTTCGGGACAGTCTCCTGGGCTACACCTTC.

This clone showed up just a few times. The J gene is TRBJ1-5, the V gene TRBV28; TRBD1 matches at 10 bases. With V trimmed by 5 bases and J by 0 bases, 13 bases remained unmatched. This CDR3 has 19 residues. The V gene's germline CDR1 is MDHEN and CDR2 SYDVKM. CDR3 sequence: CASSPPGQGPPYSNQPQHF. CDR3 coding DNA: TGTGCCAGCAGTCCGCCGGGACAGGGGCCACCATATAGCAATCAGCCCCAGCATTTT.

This clone was counted a few times. V and J are TRBV27 and TRBJ2-3; D is unclear. CDR1 and CDR2 (germline): MNHEY, SMNVEV (reference sequence). Trimming pared 5 bases from V and 0 bases from J, leaving 9 bases between. The CDR3 spans 14 residues. The CDR3 nucleotides read TGTGCCAGCAGTGAGGTAGGGAGCACAGATACGCAGTATTTT. Protein: CASSEVGSTDTQYF.

There are a few counts of this clone. The chain couples TRBV27 to TRBJ1-5; 8 positions match TRBD1. V shed 2 bases, J shed 6 bases, and the junction held 0 bases outside the gene matches. The CDR3 loop spans 13 amino acids. Germline V CDR1 and CDR2: MNHEY, SMNVEV (reference sequence). The CDR3 DNA is TGTGCCAGCAGTTTACAGGGGGCTCAGCCCCAGCATTTT. It yields the protein CASSLQGAQPQHF.

J is TRBJ1-6 and V is TRBV2; the D gene is possibly TRBD1 (5 bases). CDR3 size: 13 residues. Per the germline V gene, CDR1 is SNHLY and CDR2 is FYNNEI. Trimming stripped 4 bases from V and 7 bases from J, with 8 bases between. CDR3 loop: CASSGDGNSPLHF. Here the CDR3 DNA reads TGTGCCAGCAGTGGGGACGGGAATTCACCCCTCCACTTT.

This chain connects TRBV6-5 to TRBJ1-1; D unclear. V was cut by 0 bases and J by 0 bases, with 11 bases left in between. The germline CDR1 and CDR2 sequences are MNHEY and SVGAGI. The CDR3 contains 16 residues. The CDR3 DNA is TGTGCCAGCAGTTACTCGTCGGGAGTGCTGAACACTGAAGCTTTCTTT. Protein: CASSYSSGVLNTEAFF.

The chain links TRBV7-9 to TRBJ2-7; D is unclear. V was trimmed by 1 base and J by 5 bases, leaving 15 bases between them. Germline CDR1 SEHNR, CDR2 FQNEAQ (reference sequence). The CDR3 consists of 15 residues. CDR3 amino acids: CASSLGRWSFDEQYF. The CDR3 DNA sequence: TGTGCCAGCAGCTTAGGAAGGTGGAGTTTCGACGAGCAGTACTTC.

This clone was counted between two and nine times. The chain joins TRBV30 to TRBJ2-3; D unclear. The germline CDR1 and CDR2 sequences are GTSNPN and SVGIG (reference sequence). V lost 4 bases and J 0 bases, leaving 14 bases between the germline ends. This CDR3 spans 15 amino acids. The CDR3 sequence is CAWTLQASSTDTQYF. The CDR3, as DNA: TGTGCCTGGACCTTACAAGCATCCAGCACAGATACGCAGTATTTT.